This T cell receptor beta chain was identified during a study of CD8+CD57+ T cells in acquired aplastic anemia. Study as a whole: DNA per sorted CD4+ or CD8+ sample ranged about 0.2 to 30 ug, averaging around 3 ug. As sequenced from healthy donors, CD4+ cells averaged roughly 10 million reads. Points from the study as a whole: Significance was not reached for CD8+ Simpson's diversity between patients and controls. Almost 30 shared CD8+ CDR3s appeared highly expressed within patients' immunodominant clones.

The CDR3 covers 16 residues. Trimming removed 6 bases at V and 0 bases at J, with 18 bases between. Germline V gene lookup returns CDR1 SNHLY and CDR2 FYNNEI. The TCR beta profiling, which covered VDJ combination and CDR3 sequence, was carried out using genomic DNA as the template. TCRdb processed the reads anew with MiXCR; each CDR3 protein has one entry. The table has approximately 380,000 distinct CDR3 sequences, around 72% seen once. A note on this clonotype: Its antigen is not identified.

This chain links TRBV2 with TRBJ2-7; D possibly matches TRBD1 or TRBD2 (5 bases each). The TCR originated in a human donor in good health, serving as a control. The source material was sorted CD4+, CD8+, or CD8+CD57+ T cells (not recorded which) from PBMCs. The CDR3 sequence: CASSLGGDLGSYEQYF. The CDR3 DNA reads TGTGCCAGCAGCTTAGGTGGGGACCTTGGCTCCTACGAGCAGTACTTC.